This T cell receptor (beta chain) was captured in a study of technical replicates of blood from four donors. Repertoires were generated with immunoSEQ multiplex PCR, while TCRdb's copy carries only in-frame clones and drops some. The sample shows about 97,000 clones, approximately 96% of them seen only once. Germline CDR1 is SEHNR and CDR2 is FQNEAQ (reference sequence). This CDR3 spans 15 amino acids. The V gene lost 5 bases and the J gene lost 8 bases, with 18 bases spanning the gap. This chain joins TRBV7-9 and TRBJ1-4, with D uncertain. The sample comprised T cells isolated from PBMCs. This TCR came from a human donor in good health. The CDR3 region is CASSPAGGQVEKLFF. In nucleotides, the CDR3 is TGTGCCAGCAGCCCCGCAGGAGGGCAGGTGGAAAAACTGTTTTTT.